Listed below are T cell receptor beta chains from one sample, sequenced in a study of blood T cell repertoires in COVID-19. Sequencing was performed with immunoSEQ multiplex PCR; in TCRdb, only in-frame clones are kept and a portion is missing. The repertoire includes 140,000 to 150,000 clones, around 85% of them detected once, and about 6.1% sits in the top ten. Sequenced sample: PBMCs or T cells enriched from blood (not recorded which). These receptor sequences come from a woman aged 40-49 years who had recovered from COVID-19. The CDR3 runs from the conserved cysteine through the conserved F or W. D genes are given only for firm matches. The listing skips clone size in some rows; elsewhere it reads once, few, many or a size class.

>TRBV6-5|-|TRBJ1-6|-
CASGQGFGSPLHF
TGTGCCAGCGGGCAGGGGTTTGGTTCACCCCTCCACTTT
>TRBV5-8|-|TRBJ2-3|-
CASSYSLSTDTQYF
TGTGCCAGCAGCTACAGCCTTAGCACAGATACGCAGTATTTT
>TRBV29-1|TRBD1|TRBJ2-3|-
CSLIEGQSTDTQYF
TGCAGCCTAATAGAGGGACAGTCGACAGATACGCAGTATTTT
>TRBV19|TRBD2|TRBJ2-1|-
CASSTSGGHYNEQFF
TGTGCCAGTAGTACCAGCGGGGGGCATTACAATGAGCAGTTCTTC
>TRBV3-1/TRBV3-2|-|TRBJ2-5|-
CASSQDWSQGQETQYF
TGTGCCAGCAGCCAAGATTGGTCCCAGGGCCAAGAGACCCAGTACTTC
>TRBV6-1|TRBD1|TRBJ1-2|few
CASSEALAGQGGYTF
TGTGCCAGCAGTGAAGCGCTCGCGGGACAGGGTGGCTACACCTTC
>TRBV12-5|-|TRBJ2-3|-
CASGIDTQYF
TGTGCTAGTGGCATAGATACGCAGTATTTT
>TRBV5-1|-|TRBJ2-7|once
CASRGGGGVEQYF
TGCGCCAGCAGGGGGGGAGGAGGCGTCGAGCAGTACTTC
>TRBV27|TRBD1|TRBJ1-4|few
CASRTGTGPEKLFF
TGTGCCAGCAGAACCGGGACAGGTCCCGAAAAACTGTTTTTT
>TRBV2|TRBD2|TRBJ2-1|-
CASGELAEPFF
TGTGCCAGCGGCGAACTAGCGGAGCCTTTCTTC
>TRBV12-5|TRBD1|TRBJ2-1|once
CASLQGALGNEQFF
TGTGCTAGCTTACAGGGGGCTTTGGGGAATGAGCAGTTCTTC
>TRBV28|-|TRBJ1-2|-
CASSWGSSNGYTF
TGTGCCAGCAGTTGGGGCAGTAGTAATGGCTACACCTTC
>TRBV9|TRBD2|TRBJ2-3|-
CASSVGVAGEVGDTQYF
TGTGCCAGCAGCGTAGGGGTAGCGGGGGAGGTTGGCGATACGCAGTATTTT
>TRBV9|TRBD2|TRBJ2-7|-
CASSVRTSGHEQYF
TGTGCCAGCAGCGTACGCACTAGCGGGCACGAGCAGTACTTC
>TRBV30|-|TRBJ1-1|few
CAWTPGGHTEAFF
TGTGCCTGGACTCCCGGAGGGCACACTGAAGCTTTCTTT
>TRBV10-3|TRBD1|TRBJ2-7|-
CAITREDRGYYEQYF
TGTGCCATCACCAGAGAAGACAGGGGGTATTATGAGCAGTACTTC
>TRBV4-2|TRBD1|TRBJ2-5|-
CASSQTTTGGGETQYF
TGTGCCAGCAGCCAGACGACGACAGGGGGTGGGGAGACCCAGTACTTC
>TRBV2|-|TRBJ2-1|-
CASRGEDSYNEQFF
TGTGCCAGCAGAGGAGAAGATTCCTACAATGAGCAGTTCTTC
>TRBV27|TRBD1|TRBJ1-2|once
CASSLSGQGGGYTF
TGTGCCAGCAGTTTATCGGGACAGGGGGGGGGCTACACCTTC
>TRBV5-1|-|TRBJ2-2|-
CASREGVDGELFF
TGCGCCAGCAGGGAAGGAGTGGACGGGGAGCTGTTTTTT
>TRBV20-1|-|TRBJ2-1|-
CSASLGTRRYNEQFF
TGCAGTGCTAGTCTCGGGACTCGACGTTACAATGAGCAGTTCTTC
>TRBV19|-|TRBJ1-3|once
CASSISGSGNTIYF
TGTGCCAGTAGTATCTCAGGCTCTGGAAACACCATATATTTT
>TRBV9|-|TRBJ1-1|-
CASSVEIGRITEAFF
TGTGCCAGCAGCGTAGAGATTGGTAGAATCACTGAGGCTTTCTTT
>TRBV5-4|-|TRBJ2-7|-
CASSSSTVSSYEQYF
TGTGCCAGCAGCAGCTCGACAGTGAGCTCCTACGAGCAGTACTTC
>TRBV3-1/TRBV3-2|TRBD1|TRBJ2-7|-
CASSQGGQGVQYF
TGTGCCAGCAGCCAAGGCGGACAGGGAGTGCAGTACTTC
>TRBV4-1|-|TRBJ1-1|-
CASSQDPVNTEAFF
TGCGCCAGCAGCCAAGATCCTGTGAACACTGAAGCTTTCTTT
>TRBV14|-|TRBJ2-1|once
CASSQVLGSYNEQFF
TGTGCCAGCAGCCAAGTACTCGGTTCCTACAATGAGCAGTTCTTC
>TRBV4-1|TRBD1|TRBJ1-4|-
CASSRMGGTGDEKLFF
TGCGCCAGCAGCCGAATGGGAGGGACAGGGGATGAAAAACTGTTTTTT